This T cell receptor beta chain is drawn from a study of T-cell memory formation after mild COVID-19. The wider study: There were largely donor-specific TCR clusters.

TCR alpha and TCR beta cDNA libraries carrying sample barcodes and UMIs were produced by 5'RACE using constant-segment primers. TCRdb re-analysed the 5' RACE reads in MiXCR, keeping a single row per CDR3 protein. This repertoire shows about 320,000 distinct CDR3 sequences, more than 13% found once; its top ten account for roughly 21%. This clonotype was observed at least ten times. What it binds is unknown. General study findings and limits: Those CD4+ clones that contracted were mainly in CM and EM (CD8+ ones in EMRA). Day 15 to 85 contracting clones showed balanced CD4/CD8; later expanders leaned CD4+.

The CDR3 runs to 14 residues. The junction had 6 bases not matched to a gene; V was cut back by 5 bases and J by 2 bases. Germline CDR1 is SGHRS and CDR2 is YFSETQ. The V call is TRBV5-1, the J call TRBJ2-7, with 8 bases matching TRBD2. The sequenced sample was PBMCs or a T cell subset sorted from them (not recorded which). This clonotype was sampled from a young man who had mild COVID-19 (a few samples of this study predate the infection). Cell type and time point are not known. CDR3 nucleotides: TGCGCCAGCAGTAGAATAGCGGGAACCTACGAGCAGTACTTC. Encoded protein: CASSRIAGTYEQYF. The full variable domain, its missing parts supplied by reference TRBV5-1 and TRBJ2-7, is KAGVTQTPRYLIKTRGQQVTLSCSPISGHRSVSWYQQTPGQGLQFLFEYFSETQRNKGNFPGRFSGRQFSNSRSEMNVSTLELGDSALYLCASSRIAGTYEQYFGPGTRLTVT.